The rows below give T cell receptor beta chains drawn from one sample of a study of cytomegalovirus exposure and HLA in healthy donors. The assay was immunoSEQ multiplex PCR, and TCRdb's table has in-frame clones only and misses some. This table holds roughly 73,000 clones. Sequencing was carried out using PBMCs. Receptors were obtained from a female donor in good health and CMV-seropositive. CDR3s include the opening cysteine and the closing phenylalanine or tryptophan. A D gene is named only where the DNA matches it firmly.

v_call	j_call	d_call	cdr3_nt	cdr3_aa
TRBV11-3	TRBJ2-3	TRBD2	TGTGCCAGCAGCTTAGTAGCGGGGGGTACGCAGTATTTT	CASSLVAGGTQYF
TRBV18	TRBJ2-3	TRBD2	TGTGCCAGCTCACCCCAAGCTAGCGGGAGGGCCGGGGATACGCAGTATTTT	CASSPQASGRAGDTQYF
TRBV27	TRBJ2-1	TRBD1	TGTGCCAGCAGTTTGCAATCCGGGACAGGGCGCAATGAGCAGTTCTTC	CASSLQSGTGRNEQFF
TRBV20-1	TRBJ2-1	NA	TGCAGTGCTAGACGACAGCTAGAGCAGTTCTTC	CSARRQLEQFF
TRBV18	TRBJ1-1	TRBD1	TGTGCCAGCTCACCACTTGAACAGGGGGGGAACACTGAAGCTTTCTTT	CASSPLEQGGNTEAFF
TRBV19	TRBJ1-2	TRBD1	TGTGCCAGTAGTACAAGGACAGGCCCGGGAGGCTACACCTTC	CASSTRTGPGGYTF
TRBV6-5	TRBJ1-2	NA	TGTGCCAGCAGTTACTCAACAGGGACCTATGGCTACACCTTC	CASSYSTGTYGYTF
TRBV9	TRBJ1-2	NA	TGTGCCAGCAGCGGTGGCGTTGGCGGGGCATCTGGCTACACCTTC	CASSGGVGGASGYTF
TRBV6-5	TRBJ2-2	NA	TGTGCCAGCAGGCGGGACAGAATGAACACCGGGGAGCTGTTTTTT	CASRRDRMNTGELFF
TRBV29-1	TRBJ1-2	NA	TGCAGCACCCCCGGGGGGGCCAATGGCTACACCTTC	CSTPGGANGYTF
TRBV6-5	TRBJ2-3	NA	TGTGCCAGCAGACGGGACTGGGCTGGCACAGATACGCAGTATTTT	CASRRDWAGTDTQYF
TRBV19	TRBJ2-1	TRBD2	TGTGCCAGTAAGATGCGGGGGGGCCAGGGTGAGCAGTTCTTC	CASKMRGGQGEQFF
TRBV6-6	TRBJ1-2	NA	TGTGCCAGCAGTTACTCAAGGGGGTTCTTCGGCTACACCTTC	CASSYSRGFFGYTF
TRBV7-9	TRBJ1-4	NA	TGTGCCAGCAGCCGACGGACAGTACAAGGTGAAAAACTGTTTTTT	CASSRRTVQGEKLFF
TRBV4-3	TRBJ1-2	NA	TGCGCCAGCAGCCAAGATGTAAGGGGAGGGTACTATGGCTACACCTTC	CASSQDVRGGYYGYTF
TRBV27	TRBJ1-2	TRBD1	TGTGCCAGCAGAGAACAGGGGAAGAACTATGGCTACACCTTC	CASREQGKNYGYTF
TRBV5-4	TRBJ2-5	NA	TGTGCCAGCAGCCCCCTTGGGGCCCCGGGTGAGACCCAGTACTTC	CASSPLGAPGETQYF
TRBV6-5	TRBJ2-4	NA	TGTGCCAGCAGTTACTCACGAGAGAGCATTCAGTACTTC	CASSYSRESIQYF